Each of the 25 T cell receptor beta chains below was sequenced from the same sample in a study of glioma-infiltrating T cells after dendritic cell vaccination. Only in-frame clones appear in the TCRdb table, and some are missing; sequencing was by immunoSEQ multiplex PCR. The table has 70,000 to 90,000 clones, less than 90% seen once; the top ten hold around 6.5%. Regarding time point: after dendritic cell vaccination, including at tumor progression/relapse. The sequencing used blood, collected after dendritic cell vaccination. The receptors originated from a human donor with glioblastoma.

This sequence joins TRBV5-4 and TRBJ2-7; D gene uncertain. The V gene lost 0 bases and the J gene lost 5 bases, with 9 bases spanning the gap. Germline V lookup: CDR1 SGHNT, CDR2 YYREEE (reference sequence). The CDR3 spans 13 residues. DNA for the CDR3: TGTGCCAGCAGCTTGGCTTTCCAGAACGAGCAGTACTTC. Protein: CASSLAFQNEQYF.

CDR3: CASSLAGSNEKLFF. In DNA, the CDR3 is TGTGCCAGCAGTTTAGCGGGATCTAATGAAAAACTGTTTTTT. The rearrangement uses TRBV27 and TRBJ1-4; D is unresolved. The germline V and J ends were trimmed by 2 bases and 3 bases, with 7 bases remaining between them. Germline CDR1 reads MNHEY; CDR2 reads SMNVEV (reference sequence). The CDR3 has 14 residues.

This chain joins TRBV4-2 and TRBJ2-5; 9 nucleotides align to TRBD1. Germline V lookup: CDR1 LGHNA, CDR2 YNFKEQ. The CDR3 has 15 residues. V lost 2 bases and J lost 5; bases outside the gene matches: 6. The CDR3 nucleotides are TGTGCCAGCAGCCAACTGACAGGGGGGTTTGAGACCCAGTACTTC. Residues: CASSQLTGGFETQYF.

The chain joins TRBV5-8 to TRBJ1-5; tentatively, D is TRBD1 (5 bases). Germline CDR1 SGHTS, CDR2 YDEGEE. V was cut by 0 bases and J by 3 bases, with 10 bases left in between. The length of the CDR3 is 15 residues. The CDR3 sequence is CASSLEGAHNQPQHF. The CDR3 nucleotides are TGTGCCAGCAGCTTGGAAGGGGCCCACAATCAGCCCCAGCATTTT.

The chain links TRBV5-1 to TRBJ2-5; TRBD1 might be the D (5 bases). CDR1 is SGHRS, CDR2 YFSETQ, per germline. V lost 0 bases and J 0 bases, leaving 12 bases between the germline ends. This CDR3 spans 16 amino acids. This chain's CDR3 is CASSLEAQGYQETQYF. In DNA form, the CDR3 reads TGCGCCAGCAGCTTGGAGGCCCAGGGCTACCAAGAGACCCAGTACTTC.

V and J are TRBV19 and TRBJ2-5; 9 nucleotides match TRBD1. J gave up 2 bases and V 5 bases, and 9 bases lay outside the gene matches. This CDR3 has 16 amino acids. CDR1 LNHDA and CDR2 SQIVND come from the germline V gene (reference sequence). The CDR3 region is CASSLRTGAVQETQYF. In DNA, the CDR3 is TGTGCCAGTAGTCTCCGGACAGGGGCGGTTCAAGAGACCCAGTACTTC.

The V and J genes are TRBV5-1 and TRBJ1-1, with a weak D call TRBD1 (5 bases). Germline assignment: CDR1 SGHRS and CDR2 YFSETQ. V lost 4 bases and J 1 base, leaving 11 bases between the germline ends. The CDR3 contains 14 residues. In nucleotides, the CDR3 is TGCGCCAGCAGCGGCGGGACTCAGAACACTGAAGCTTTCTTT. This codes for CASSGGTQNTEAFF.

The rearrangement joins TRBV7-3 to TRBJ2-6; TRBD1 might be the D (6 bases). The CDR3 sequence is 16 residues long. Trimming stripped 4 bases from V and 3 bases from J, with 13 bases between. In germline, CDR1 is SGHTA, CDR2 FQGTGA. Written as DNA, the CDR3 is TGTGCCAGCAGCTCCCTGGGGGCCGGTGGGGCCAACGTCCTGACTTTC. Amino acid sequence: CASSSLGAGGANVLTF.

On this clone: At one end the junction does not follow the germline gene, possibly because of a read error. The rearrangement uses TRBV6-5 and TRBJ2-5; 7 bases map to TRBD1. This CDR3 has 14 residues. Germline V gene data show CDR1 as MNHEY and CDR2 as SVGAGI. Here the CDR3 reads CACSPPTGVETQYF. The CDR3 nucleotides read TGTGCCTGCAGTCCACCTACAGGGGTGGAGACCCAGTACTTC.

V gene TRBV5-1 combines with J gene TRBJ2-5; 8 bases line up with TRBD1. Germline-derived CDR1 and CDR2 are SGHRS and YFSETQ. CDR3 length equals 15 residues. V trimming: 4 bases; J trimming: 5 bases; junction bases outside the gene matches: 10. DNA for the CDR3: TGCGCCAGCAGCACCGGACAGGGCCTCGGGGAGACCCAGTACTTC. Protein product: CASSTGQGLGETQYF.

V is TRBV20-1 and J is TRBJ1-1; D ambiguous. The CDR3 length is 11 residues. Trimming took 6 bases from V and 2 from J, leaving 7 bases between them. CDR1 DFQATT and CDR2 SNEGSKA come from the germline V gene (reference sequence). This chain's CDR3 is CSAEFNTEAFF. CDR3 coding DNA: TGCAGTGCAGAGTTTAACACTGAAGCTTTCTTT.

CDR3 amino acids: CATSPSLQGVNYNEQFF. The DNA of the CDR3 is TGTGCCACCAGCCCGAGCCTTCAGGGGGTGAATTACAATGAGCAGTTCTTC. The chain uses TRBV15 and TRBJ2-1; 7 positions agree with TRBD1. The germline CDR1 and CDR2 sequences are LNHNV and YYDKDF (reference sequence). The CDR3 covers 17 residues. The ends lost 5 bases at V and 4 bases at J; junction bases unmatched: 14.

The chain combines TRBV2 with TRBJ2-5, with D maybe TRBD1 (6 bases). The CDR3 consists of 14 residues. Trimming left V 8 bases short and J 5 bases short, with 18 bases between. CDR1 is SNHLY and CDR2 is FYNNEI in the germline V gene. The CDR3 bases are TGTGCCAGCCGAACCGGGACCCAGGGGGAGACCCAGTACTTC. This encodes CASRTGTQGETQYF.

The chain links TRBV5-1 to TRBJ2-1, with TRBD1 matching 10 bases. CDR3 length: 15 residues. The V segment lost 5 bases and the J segment 8 bases; nucleotides outside the gene matches: 10. Germline CDR1 and CDR2: SGHRS and YFSETQ. The CDR3 coding sequence is TGCGCCAGCAGTCAGAGACAGGGGGCAAGGGATGAGCAGTTCTTC. This gives the protein CASSQRQGARDEQFF. The full variable domain, rest sourced from reference TRBV5-1 and TRBJ2-1, is KAGVTQTPRYLIKTRGQQVTLSCSPISGHRSVSWYQQTPGQGLQFLFEYFSETQRNKGNFPGRFSGRQFSNSRSEMNVSTLELGDSALYLCASSQRQGARDEQFFGPGTRLTVL.

The chain recombines TRBV2 with TRBJ2-1, with 9 bases identical to TRBD2. Germline lookup yields CDR1 SNHLY and CDR2 FYNNEI. This CDR3 has 16 amino acids. With V trimmed by 8 bases and J by 6 bases, 14 bases remained unmatched. In DNA, the CDR3 is TGTGCCAGCCGCTACTCGCGCGGGGGGGCAGGCAATGAGCAGTTCTTC. This translates into CASRYSRGGAGNEQFF.

The rearrangement links TRBV18 to TRBJ2-3, with 8 positions matching TRBD2. The CDR3 runs to 16 residues. V shed 3 bases, J shed 0 bases, and the junction held 5 bases outside the gene matches. Germline lookup yields CDR1 KGHSH and CDR2 LQKENI. The CDR3, as DNA: TGTGCCAGCTCACCCGAGCGGGGGAGGAGCACAGATACGCAGTATTTT. Residues: CASSPERGRSTDTQYF.

The chain recombines TRBV15 with TRBJ1-1, with a weak D call TRBD1 (5 bases). This CDR3 contains 16 residues. The V end was cut by 2 bases, the J end by 1 base, with 14 bases between. CDR1 is LNHNV, CDR2 YYDKDF, per germline (reference sequence). The CDR3 DNA reads TGTGCCACCAGCAGACCAAGGAGGGACGGGAACACTGAAGCTTTCTTT. It codes for CATSRPRRDGNTEAFF.

The rearrangement links TRBV29-1 to TRBJ1-2, with 9 bases identical to TRBD1. CDR3 size: 13 residues. Germline V gene data show CDR1 as SQVTM and CDR2 as ANQGSEA. J lost 6 bases, V lost 4 bases, and 6 bases had no gene match. CDR3 protein: CSVGTGDRHGYTF. As DNA, the CDR3 is TGCAGCGTTGGGACAGGGGATCGGCATGGCTACACCTTC.

CDR3 protein: CASSTNTGVGETQYF. Here the CDR3 DNA reads TGTGCCAGTAGTACTAACACAGGGGTCGGCGAGACCCAGTACTTC. The V and J genes are TRBV19 and TRBJ2-5; TRBD1 matches 7 bases. Germline V lookup: CDR1 LNHDA, CDR2 SQIVND (reference sequence). The CDR3 sequence is 15 residues long. Trimming cost V 4 bases and J 5 bases; bases outside gene matches: 10.

The chain uses TRBV5-6 and TRBJ2-7; 9 nucleotides align to TRBD2. This CDR3 spans 16 amino acids. Germline assignment: CDR1 SGHDT and CDR2 YYEEEE. V was clipped by 0 bases and J by 3 bases; unmatched bases: 7. CDR3 bases: TGTGCCAGCAGCTTGGGGCGGGGGGGGAAGGGCTACGAGCAGTACTTC. Translated: CASSLGRGGKGYEQYF.

This clone came up once. CDR3 sequence reads: CASSLSGDYNEQFF. The CDR3 coding sequence is TGTGCCAGCAGCCTAAGCGGGGACTACAATGAGCAGTTCTTC. The chain couples TRBV11-2 to TRBJ2-1, with 7 bases lining up with TRBD2. The CDR3 has 14 residues. Germline loops: CDR1 SGHAT, CDR2 FQNNGV. J gave up 3 bases and V 5 bases, and 4 bases lay outside the gene matches. The whole variable domain, filled in from reference TRBV11-2 and TRBJ2-1, reads EAGVAQSPRYKIIEKRQSVAFWCNPISGHATLYWYQQILGQGPKLLIQFQNNGVVDDSQLPKDRFSAERLKGVDSTLKIQPAKLEDSAVYLCASSLSGDYNEQFFGPGTRLTVL.

This clone occurred once. This rearrangement joins TRBV7-6 to TRBJ2-3, with 12 bases lining up with TRBD2. This CDR3 has 15 amino acids. From germline, CDR1 is SGHVS and CDR2 FNYEAQ. V was clipped by 4 bases and J by 6 bases; unmatched bases: 5. The CDR3 spells CASSSLAGGRDTQYF. In nucleotides, the CDR3 is TGTGCCAGCAGCTCCCTAGCGGGGGGGCGGGATACGCAGTATTTT.

The chain employs TRBV14 and TRBJ2-3; D perhaps matches TRBD1 (6 bases). The length of the CDR3 is 15 residues. Germline loops: CDR1 SGHDN, CDR2 FVKESK. Trimming removed 4 bases at V and 0 bases at J, with 11 bases between. CDR3 region: CASSPPGTSTDTQYF. In nucleotides, the CDR3 is TGTGCCAGCAGCCCCCCCGGGACAAGCACAGATACGCAGTATTTT.

The rearrangement uses TRBV5-1 and TRBJ2-5; a weak D match, TRBD1 (5 bases). Germline V CDR1 and CDR2: SGHRS, YFSETQ. The germline V and J ends were trimmed by 1 base and 0 bases, with 10 bases remaining between them. This CDR3 is 15 amino acids long. The CDR3 DNA is TGCGCCAGCAGCTTGCAATTGACAGACCAAGAGACCCAGTACTTC. It is translated as CASSLQLTDQETQYF.

The chain uses TRBV6-5 and TRBJ1-4, with D perhaps TRBD1 (5 bases). The CDR3 is 14 residues long. Germline CDR1 reads MNHEY; CDR2 reads SVGAGI. Trimming shortened V by 2 bases and J by 7 bases, and 11 bases separated the two germline ends. The CDR3 sequence: CASSYKGQVEKLFF. DNA for the CDR3: TGTGCCAGCAGTTACAAGGGGCAGGTTGAAAAACTGTTTTTT.